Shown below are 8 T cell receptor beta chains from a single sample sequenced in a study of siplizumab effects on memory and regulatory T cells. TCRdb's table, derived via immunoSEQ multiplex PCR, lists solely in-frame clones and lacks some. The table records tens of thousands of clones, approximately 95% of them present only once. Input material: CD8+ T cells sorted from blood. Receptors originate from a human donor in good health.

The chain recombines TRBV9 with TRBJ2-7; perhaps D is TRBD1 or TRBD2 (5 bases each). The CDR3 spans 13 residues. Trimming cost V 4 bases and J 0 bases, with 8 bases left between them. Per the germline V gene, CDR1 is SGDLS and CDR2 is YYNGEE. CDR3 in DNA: TGTGCCAGCAGCCGAGGGGACTCCTACGAGCAGTACTTC. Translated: CASSRGDSYEQYF.

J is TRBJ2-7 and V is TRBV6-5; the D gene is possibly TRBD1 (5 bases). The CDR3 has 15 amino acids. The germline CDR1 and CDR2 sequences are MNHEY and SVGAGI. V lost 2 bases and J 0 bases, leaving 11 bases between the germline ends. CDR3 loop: CASSYPTGDSYEQYF. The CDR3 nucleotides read TGTGCCAGCAGTTACCCAACAGGAGACTCCTACGAGCAGTACTTC.

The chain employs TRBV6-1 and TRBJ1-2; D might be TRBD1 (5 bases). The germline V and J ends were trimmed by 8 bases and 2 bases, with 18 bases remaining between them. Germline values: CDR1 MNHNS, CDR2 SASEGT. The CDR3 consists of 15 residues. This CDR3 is CASGVRGSLNYGYTF. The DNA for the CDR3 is TGTGCCAGCGGGGTCCGGGGCAGCTTAAACTATGGCTACACCTTC.

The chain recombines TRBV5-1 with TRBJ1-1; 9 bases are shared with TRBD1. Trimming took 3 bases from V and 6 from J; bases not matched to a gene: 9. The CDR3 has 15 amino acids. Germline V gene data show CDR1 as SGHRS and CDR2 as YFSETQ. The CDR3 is CASSWGQGGIAEAFF. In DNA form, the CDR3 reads TGCGCCAGCAGCTGGGGACAGGGAGGTATCGCTGAAGCTTTCTTT.

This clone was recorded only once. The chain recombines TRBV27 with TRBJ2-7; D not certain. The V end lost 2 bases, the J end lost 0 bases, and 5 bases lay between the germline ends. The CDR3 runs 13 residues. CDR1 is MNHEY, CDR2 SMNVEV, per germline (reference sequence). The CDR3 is CASSLAGSYEQYF. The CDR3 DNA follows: TGTGCCAGCAGTTTAGCTGGCTCCTACGAGCAGTACTTC.

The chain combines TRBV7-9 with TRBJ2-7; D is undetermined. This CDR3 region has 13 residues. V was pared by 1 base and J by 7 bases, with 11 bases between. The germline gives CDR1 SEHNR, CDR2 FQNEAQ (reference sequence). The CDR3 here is CASSLEAHPEQYF. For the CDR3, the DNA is TGTGCCAGCAGCTTAGAGGCACATCCAGAGCAGTACTTC.

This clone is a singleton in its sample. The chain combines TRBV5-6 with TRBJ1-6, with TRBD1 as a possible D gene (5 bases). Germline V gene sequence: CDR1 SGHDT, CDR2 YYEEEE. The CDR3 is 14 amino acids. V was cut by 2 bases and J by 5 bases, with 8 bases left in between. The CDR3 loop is CASSFTGDNSPLHF. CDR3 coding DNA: TGTGCCAGCAGCTTTACAGGAGATAATTCACCCCTCCACTTT.

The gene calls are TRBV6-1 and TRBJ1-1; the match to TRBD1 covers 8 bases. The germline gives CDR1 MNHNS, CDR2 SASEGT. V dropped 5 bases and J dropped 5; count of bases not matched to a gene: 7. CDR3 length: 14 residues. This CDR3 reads CASSPGGLETEAFF. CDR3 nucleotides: TGTGCCAGCAGTCCAGGGGGCTTGGAGACTGAAGCTTTCTTT.